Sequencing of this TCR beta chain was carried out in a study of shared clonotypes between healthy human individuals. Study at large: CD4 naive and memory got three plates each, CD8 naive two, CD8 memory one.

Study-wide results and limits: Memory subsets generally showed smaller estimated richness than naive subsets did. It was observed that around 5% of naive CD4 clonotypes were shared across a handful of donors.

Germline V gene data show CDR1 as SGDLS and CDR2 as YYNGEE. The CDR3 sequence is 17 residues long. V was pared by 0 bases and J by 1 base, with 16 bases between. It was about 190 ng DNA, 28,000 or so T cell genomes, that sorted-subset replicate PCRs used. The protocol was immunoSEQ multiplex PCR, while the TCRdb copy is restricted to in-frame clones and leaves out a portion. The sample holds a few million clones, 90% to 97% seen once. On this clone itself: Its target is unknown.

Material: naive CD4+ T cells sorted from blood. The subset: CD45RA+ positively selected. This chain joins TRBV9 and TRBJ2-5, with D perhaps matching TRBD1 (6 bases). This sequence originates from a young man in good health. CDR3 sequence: CASSVATGMTLQETQYF. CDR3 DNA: TGTGCCAGCAGCGTAGCTACAGGGATGACCCTCCAAGAGACCCAGTACTTC.